This TCR beta chain was sequenced in a study of glioma-infiltrating T cells. Using RNA template, CDR3s of TCR alpha and beta were amplified with iRepertoire arm-PCR. MiXCR, run by TCRdb on the multiplex PCR reads, gives a single entry per CDR3 protein. This sample yields around 90,000 distinct CDR3 sequences, of which approximately 39% are seen a single time; about two fifths belongs to the top ten. This CDR3 region has 13 residues. Comment on this clonotype: At one end the junction does not follow the germline gene, possibly because of a read error.

The sequencing sample was made of glioma tissue, nonneoplastic brain tissue, or PBMCs (not recorded which). The rearrangement uses TRBV12-3 or TRBV12-4 and TRBJ1-1; 8 bases match TRBD1. The receptor was isolated from a human donor with low-grade glioma or glioblastoma, undergoing nonglioma brain surgery, or in good health (not recorded which). The CDR3 DNA reads TGTGCAAGCACCTTGGCAGGGGGCACTGAAGCTTTATTT. This gives the protein CASTLAGGTEALF.